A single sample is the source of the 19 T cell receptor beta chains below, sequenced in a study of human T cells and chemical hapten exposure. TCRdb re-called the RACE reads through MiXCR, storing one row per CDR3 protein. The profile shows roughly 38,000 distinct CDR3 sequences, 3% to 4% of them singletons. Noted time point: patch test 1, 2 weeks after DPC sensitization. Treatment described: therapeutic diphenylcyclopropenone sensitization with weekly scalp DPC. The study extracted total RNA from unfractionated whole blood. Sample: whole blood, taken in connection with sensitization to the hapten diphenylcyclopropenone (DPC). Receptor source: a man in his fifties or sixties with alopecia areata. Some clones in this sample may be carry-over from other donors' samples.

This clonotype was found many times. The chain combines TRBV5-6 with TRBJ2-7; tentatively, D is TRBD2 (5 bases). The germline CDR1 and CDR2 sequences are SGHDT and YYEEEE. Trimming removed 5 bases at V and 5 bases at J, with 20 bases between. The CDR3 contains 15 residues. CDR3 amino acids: CASRWRSPGRDEQYF. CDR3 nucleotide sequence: TGTGCCAGCAGGTGGAGGTCGCCGGGAAGGGACGAGCAGTACTTC.

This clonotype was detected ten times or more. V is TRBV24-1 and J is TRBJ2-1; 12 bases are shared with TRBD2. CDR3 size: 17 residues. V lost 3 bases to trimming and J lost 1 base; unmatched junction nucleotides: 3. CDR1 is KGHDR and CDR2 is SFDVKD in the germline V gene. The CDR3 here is CATSDATSGGSYNEQFF. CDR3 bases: TGTGCCACCAGTGATGCGACTAGCGGGGGATCCTACAATGAGCAGTTCTTC.

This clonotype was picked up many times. The CDR3 loop is CASSEAYWAATYEQYF. As DNA, the CDR3 is TGTGCCAGCAGTGAAGCGTACTGGGCGGCAACCTACGAGCAGTACTTC. This chain links TRBV6-1 with TRBJ2-7, with unresolved D. Trimming shortened V by 0 bases and J by 2 bases, and 14 bases separated the two germline ends. CDR1 and CDR2 (germline): MNHNS, SASEGT. This CDR3 is 16 amino acids long.

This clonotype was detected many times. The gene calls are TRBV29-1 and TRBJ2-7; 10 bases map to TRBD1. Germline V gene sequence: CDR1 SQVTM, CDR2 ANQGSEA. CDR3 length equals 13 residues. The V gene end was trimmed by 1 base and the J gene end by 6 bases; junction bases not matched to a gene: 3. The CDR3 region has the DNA TGCAGCGTTGAAGGGACAGGGGGGAGCGAGCAGTACTTC. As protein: CSVEGTGGSEQYF.

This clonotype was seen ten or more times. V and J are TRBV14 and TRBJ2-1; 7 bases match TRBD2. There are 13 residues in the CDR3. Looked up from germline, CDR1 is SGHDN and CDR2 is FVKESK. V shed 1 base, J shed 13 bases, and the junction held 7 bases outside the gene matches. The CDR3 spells CASSQGGSYRQFF. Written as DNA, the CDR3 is TGTGCCAGCAGCCAAGGCGGGAGCTATCGTCAGTTCTTC. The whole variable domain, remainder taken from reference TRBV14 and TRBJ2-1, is EAGVTQFPSHSVIEKGQTVTLRCDPISGHDNLYWYRRVMGKEIKFLLHFVKESKQDESGMPNNRFLAERTGGTYSTLKVQPAELEDSGVYFCASSQGGSYRQFFGPGTRLTVL.

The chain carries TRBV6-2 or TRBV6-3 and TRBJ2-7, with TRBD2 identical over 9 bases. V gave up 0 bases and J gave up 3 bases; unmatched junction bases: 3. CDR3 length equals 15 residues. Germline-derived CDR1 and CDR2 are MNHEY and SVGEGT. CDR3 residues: CASSYSGLAGYEQYF. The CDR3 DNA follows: TGTGCCAGCAGTTACTCGGGACTAGCAGGCTACGAGCAGTACTTC.

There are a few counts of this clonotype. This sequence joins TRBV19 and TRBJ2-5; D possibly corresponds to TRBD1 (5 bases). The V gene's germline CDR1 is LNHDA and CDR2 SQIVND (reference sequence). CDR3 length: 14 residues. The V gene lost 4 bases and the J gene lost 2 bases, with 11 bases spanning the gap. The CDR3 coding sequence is TGTGCCAGTAGTACCTGGACACTTCAAGAGACCCAGTACTTC. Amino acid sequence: CASSTWTLQETQYF.

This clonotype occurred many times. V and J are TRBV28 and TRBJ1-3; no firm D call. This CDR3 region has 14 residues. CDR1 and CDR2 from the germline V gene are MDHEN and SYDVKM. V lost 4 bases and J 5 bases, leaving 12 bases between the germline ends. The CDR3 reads CASSSDLLRNTIYF. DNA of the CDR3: TGTGCCAGCAGTTCAGACCTGCTTCGAAACACCATATATTTT.

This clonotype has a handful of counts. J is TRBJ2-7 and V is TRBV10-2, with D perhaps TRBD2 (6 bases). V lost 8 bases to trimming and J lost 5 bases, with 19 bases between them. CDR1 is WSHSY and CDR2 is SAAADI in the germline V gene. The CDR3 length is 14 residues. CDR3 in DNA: TGCGCCAGCGGGGAAGAGGGGCGCGGGAACGAGCAGTACTTC. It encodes CASGEEGRGNEQYF.

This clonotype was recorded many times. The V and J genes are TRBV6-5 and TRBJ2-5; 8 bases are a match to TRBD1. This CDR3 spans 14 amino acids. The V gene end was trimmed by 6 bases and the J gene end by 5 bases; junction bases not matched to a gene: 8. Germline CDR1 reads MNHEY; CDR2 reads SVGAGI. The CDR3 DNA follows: TGTGCCAGCAGCCCCGACAGGGGTGGGGAGACCCAGTACTTC. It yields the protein CASSPDRGGETQYF.

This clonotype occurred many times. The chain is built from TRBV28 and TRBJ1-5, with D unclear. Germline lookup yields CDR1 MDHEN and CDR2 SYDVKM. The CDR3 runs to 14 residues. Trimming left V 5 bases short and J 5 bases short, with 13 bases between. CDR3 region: CASSLSDGYQPQHF. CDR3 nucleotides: TGTGCCAGCAGTCTCTCCGACGGATATCAGCCCCAGCATTTT.

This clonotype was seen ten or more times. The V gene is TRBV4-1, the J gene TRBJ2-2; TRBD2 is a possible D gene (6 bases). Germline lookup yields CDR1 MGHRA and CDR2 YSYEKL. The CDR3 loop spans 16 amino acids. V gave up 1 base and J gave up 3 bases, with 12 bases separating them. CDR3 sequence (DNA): TGCGCCAGCAGCCAAGTTTATGCGGGGCACACCGGGGAGCTGTTTTTT. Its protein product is CASSQVYAGHTGELFF.

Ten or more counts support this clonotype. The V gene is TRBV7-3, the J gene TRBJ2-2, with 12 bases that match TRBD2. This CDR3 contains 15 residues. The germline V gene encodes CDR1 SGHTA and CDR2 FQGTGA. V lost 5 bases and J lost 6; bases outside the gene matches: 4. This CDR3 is CASSASGRAAGELFF. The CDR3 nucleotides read TGTGCCAGCAGCGCTAGCGGGAGGGCCGCCGGGGAGCTGTTTTTT.

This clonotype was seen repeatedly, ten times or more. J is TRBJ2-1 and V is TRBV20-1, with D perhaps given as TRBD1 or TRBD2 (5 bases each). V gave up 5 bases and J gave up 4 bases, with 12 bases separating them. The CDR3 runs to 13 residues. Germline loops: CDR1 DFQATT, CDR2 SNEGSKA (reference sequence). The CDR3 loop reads CSAAGTAYNEQFF. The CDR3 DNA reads TGCAGTGCTGCCGGGACCGCTTACAATGAGCAGTTCTTC.

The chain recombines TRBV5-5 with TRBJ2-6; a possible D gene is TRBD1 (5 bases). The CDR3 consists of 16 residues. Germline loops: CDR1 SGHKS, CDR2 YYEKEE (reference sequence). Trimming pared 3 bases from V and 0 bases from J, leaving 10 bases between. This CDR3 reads CASSSTGLSGANVLTF. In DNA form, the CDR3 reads TGTGCCAGCAGCTCCACAGGTCTCTCTGGGGCCAACGTCCTGACTTTC.

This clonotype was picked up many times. In nucleotides, the CDR3 is TGTGCCAGCAGTTTAGGAGTGATCGCTTTCTTT. Translating gives CASSLGVIAFF. The chain employs TRBV12-3 or TRBV12-4 and TRBJ1-1; D gene unclear. This CDR3 contains 11 residues. The V and J ends lost 1 base and 11 bases respectively, with 8 bases between them.

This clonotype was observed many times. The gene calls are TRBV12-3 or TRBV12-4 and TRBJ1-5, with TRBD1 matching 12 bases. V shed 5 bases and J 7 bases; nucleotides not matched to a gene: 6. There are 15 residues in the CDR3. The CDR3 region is CASSGTGGYGQPQHF. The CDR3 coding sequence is TGTGCCAGCAGTGGGACAGGGGGCTACGGACAGCCCCAGCATTTT.

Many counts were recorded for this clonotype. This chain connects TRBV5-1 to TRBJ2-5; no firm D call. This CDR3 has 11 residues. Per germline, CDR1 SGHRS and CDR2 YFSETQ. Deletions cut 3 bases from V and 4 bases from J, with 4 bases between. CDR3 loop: CASSWGETQYF. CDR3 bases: TGCGCCAGCAGCTGGGGAGAGACCCAGTACTTC.

CDR3 amino acids: CSARGNRDSFFYEQYF. CDR3 in DNA: TGCAGTGCTAGAGGGAACCGGGACAGCTTTTTTTACGAGCAGTACTTC. This chain uses TRBV20-1 with TRBJ2-7; 7 nucleotides agree with TRBD1. The trim removed 1 base at V and 4 bases at J, leaving 13 bases unmatched. From germline, CDR1 is DFQATT and CDR2 SNEGSKA (reference sequence). The CDR3 is 16 amino acids.